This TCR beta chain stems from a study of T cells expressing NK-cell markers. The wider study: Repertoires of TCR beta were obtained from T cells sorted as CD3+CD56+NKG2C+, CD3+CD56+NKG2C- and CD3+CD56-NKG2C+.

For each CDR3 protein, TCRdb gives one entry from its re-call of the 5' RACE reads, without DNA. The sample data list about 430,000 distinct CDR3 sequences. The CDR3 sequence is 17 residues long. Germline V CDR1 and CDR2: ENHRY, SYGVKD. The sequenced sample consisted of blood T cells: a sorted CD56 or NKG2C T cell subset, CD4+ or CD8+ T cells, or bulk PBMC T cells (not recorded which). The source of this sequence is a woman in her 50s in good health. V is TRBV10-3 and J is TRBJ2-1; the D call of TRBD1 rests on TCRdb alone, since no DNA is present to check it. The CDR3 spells CAISDWGRKSSYNEQFF.